One sample yielded the 18 T cell receptor beta chains listed below, sequenced in a study of blood T cell repertoires in COVID-19. Assay: immunoSEQ multiplex PCR; the TCRdb copy retains only in-frame clones and omits some. The top ten clones hold more than 9.5% of a sample with around 160,000 clones, around 85% of them seen once. Material for sequencing was peripheral blood. Receptors originate from a man in his 60s with active or convalescent COVID-19.

CDR3 in amino acids: CASSITSGRPYEQYF. The CDR3 DNA follows: TGTGCCAGTAGTATAACTAGCGGGAGGCCTTACGAGCAGTACTTC. The V call is TRBV19, the J call TRBJ2-7, with 12 positions matching TRBD2. The CDR3 is 15 residues long. The junction had 3 bases not matched to a gene; V was cut back by 2 bases and J by 4 bases. Germline V CDR1 and CDR2: LNHDA, SQIVND (reference sequence).

This chain joins TRBV10-3 and TRBJ2-7; 8 bases map to TRBD1. The germline V gene has CDR1 ENHRY and CDR2 SYGVKD. Germline trimming cut 6 bases from V and 5 bases from J; bases unmatched to any gene: 6. The CDR3 has 13 amino acids. CDR3 sequence (DNA): TGTGCCATCAGAACCCAGGGGGCCGACGAGCAGTACTTC. Protein: CAIRTQGADEQYF.

The rearrangement joins TRBV2 to TRBJ2-4; D gene uncertain. Germline CDR1 and CDR2: SNHLY and FYNNEI. Trimming removed 1 base from V and 0 bases from J, with 10 bases in between. The CDR3 extends over 16 amino acids. CDR3 loop: CASSEELILAKNIQYF. The CDR3 DNA follows: TGTGCCAGCAGTGAAGAACTGATACTAGCCAAAAACATTCAGTACTTC.

This clone was recorded only once. The rearrangement links TRBV2 to TRBJ1-4; possibly TRBD1 for D (5 bases). Germline V CDR1 and CDR2: SNHLY, FYNNEI. This CDR3 is 15 amino acids long. Between the trimmed V and J ends, which lost 5 bases and 5 bases, there was a span of 15 bases. CDR3 bases: TGTGCCAGCAGTACCGGACGCGGGGGGAATGAAAAACTGTTTTTT. Translation gives CASSTGRGGNEKLFF.

The chain combines TRBV19 with TRBJ2-5; D gene unclear. The V end lost 2 bases, the J end lost 5 bases, and 12 bases lay between the germline ends. The CDR3 length is 14 residues. Germline lookup yields CDR1 LNHDA and CDR2 SQIVND (reference sequence). The CDR3 loop reads CASSIRRVGETQYF. The DNA for the CDR3 is TGTGCCAGTAGTATACGTCGGGTTGGGGAGACCCAGTACTTC.

This chain uses TRBV10-1 with TRBJ2-1; 16 bases agree with TRBD2. The germline CDR1 and CDR2 sequences are WNHNN and SYGVQD (reference sequence). CDR3 length: 17 residues. J lost 5 bases, V lost 6 bases, and 7 bases had no gene match. The CDR3 DNA reads as TGCGCCAGCAGCCCGGGACTAGCGGGAGGGCCCCACAATGAGCAGTTCTTC. This translates into CASSPGLAGGPHNEQFF.

This clone turned up a few times. The V and J genes are TRBV6-5 and TRBJ2-5; perhaps TRBD1 as D (8 bases). The CDR3 is 11 residues long. In germline, CDR1 is MNHEY, CDR2 SVGAGI. With 5 bases removed from V and 12 bases from J, the gap between germline ends came to 13 bases. Here the CDR3 reads CASSTGGREYF. DNA for the CDR3: TGTGCCAGCAGTACAGGGGGGAGGGAGTACTTC.

This clone appeared a single time. Other nucleotide sequences from this sample produce the same CDR3. The chain joins TRBV6-5 to TRBJ1-5; TRBD1 matches 9 bases. In germline, CDR1 is MNHEY, CDR2 SVGAGI. CDR3 size: 15 residues. Germline trimming cut 6 bases from V and 0 bases from J; bases unmatched to any gene: 3. CDR3 amino acids: CASRRTGDSNQPQHF. CDR3 nucleotide sequence: TGTGCCAGCAGACGGACAGGGGATAGCAATCAGCCCCAGCATTTT.

The chain has TRBV7-9 and TRBJ1-1; 9 positions agree with TRBD1. CDR1 and CDR2 (germline): SEHNR, FQNEAQ (reference sequence). CDR3 length: 16 amino acids. Germline trimming cut 5 bases from V and 4 bases from J; bases unmatched to any gene: 11. The CDR3 reads CASSTRDRAGTTEAFF. As DNA, the CDR3 is TGTGCCAGCAGCACCCGGGACAGGGCGGGAACCACTGAAGCTTTCTTT.

The table lists this clone with many counts. The rearrangement uses TRBV10-3 and TRBJ2-2, with a tentative D call TRBD1 (5 bases). V dropped 6 bases and J dropped 6 bases, with 17 bases sitting between them. The CDR3 runs 15 residues. Germline-derived CDR1 and CDR2 are ENHRY and SYGVKD. CDR3 nucleotide sequence: TGTGCCATCAGAGACAGTTCAGATTACGCCGGGGAGCTGTTTTTT. Translated: CAIRDSSDYAGELFF.

The rearrangement joins TRBV3-1 (or the pseudogene TRBV3-2) to TRBJ2-1; a weak D match, TRBD1 (6 bases). Trimming stripped 5 bases from V and 0 bases from J, with 17 bases between. CDR3 length equals 17 residues. Germline V gene lookup returns CDR1 LGHDT and CDR2 YNNKEL (reference sequence). The CDR3 reads CASSLPGTLSSYNEQFF. DNA of the CDR3: TGTGCCAGCAGCTTACCCGGGACACTGAGCTCCTACAATGAGCAGTTCTTC.

The chain employs TRBV6-6 and TRBJ1-2; 10 bases are shared with TRBD1. V was pared by 6 bases and J by 2 bases, with 3 bases of the junction left unmatched. Germline CDR1 is MNHNY and CDR2 is SVGAGI (reference sequence). This CDR3 region has 14 residues. For the CDR3, the DNA is TGTGCCAGCAGGACAGGGGGCGAAAACTATGGCTACACCTTC. Its translation: CASRTGGENYGYTF.

The chain recombines TRBV5-1 with TRBJ1-5; D is unclear. With 0 bases removed from V and 3 bases from J, the gap between germline ends came to 7 bases. CDR1 is SGHRS, CDR2 YFSETQ, per germline. This CDR3 is built from 14 residues. The CDR3: CASSLAGFNQPQHF. The CDR3 DNA follows: TGCGCCAGCAGCTTGGCCGGTTTCAATCAGCCCCAGCATTTT. The full variable domain, completed using reference TRBV5-1 and TRBJ1-5, is KAGVTQTPRYLIKTRGQQVTLSCSPISGHRSVSWYQQTPGQGLQFLFEYFSETQRNKGNFPGRFSGRQFSNSRSEMNVSTLELGDSALYLCASSLAGFNQPQHFGDGTRLSIL.

The J gene is TRBJ2-4, the V gene TRBV19; 8 bases are a match to TRBD1. J was trimmed by 1 base and V by 6 bases; bases with no gene match: 11. Germline values: CDR1 LNHDA, CDR2 SQIVND (reference sequence). This CDR3 is 17 amino acids long. Here the CDR3 DNA reads TGTGCCAGTAGCCCGGGGGCAGGGGGCCCGGCCAAAAACATTCAGTACTTC. Translated: CASSPGAGGPAKNIQYF.

This clone has ten or more counts. The chain carries TRBV9 and TRBJ2-3, with 9 bases identical to TRBD1. V dropped 4 bases and J dropped 1; count of bases not matched to a gene: 7. The CDR3 sequence is 16 residues long. CDR1 and CDR2 from the germline V gene are SGDLS and YYNGEE. Here the CDR3 DNA reads TGTGCCAGCAGCCCCCGCGGGACAGGGCGCACAGATACGCAGTATTTT. As protein: CASSPRGTGRTDTQYF. Filled out from reference TRBV9 and TRBJ2-3, the complete variable domain reads DSGVTQTPKHLITATGQRVTLRCSPRSGDLSVYWYQQSLDQGLQFLIQYYNGEERAKGNILERFSAQQFPDLHSELNLSSLELGDSALYFCASSPRGTGRTDTQYFGPGTRLTVL.

This rearrangement joins TRBV6-6 to TRBJ1-5, with D tentatively TRBD1 (6 bases). Trimming took 0 bases from V and 9 from J, leaving 15 bases between them. The V gene's germline CDR1 is MNHNY and CDR2 SVGAGI (reference sequence). The CDR3 length is 15 residues. The CDR3 region has the DNA TGTGCCAGCAGTTACTCTGGGGCAGGGGATCGGCCCCAGCATTTT. This codes for CASSYSGAGDRPQHF.

The chain links TRBV3-1 (or the pseudogene TRBV3-2) to TRBJ2-7, with 8 bases matching TRBD2. V lost 2 bases to trimming and J lost 4 bases; unmatched junction nucleotides: 7. Germline values: CDR1 LGHDT, CDR2 YNNKEL (reference sequence). The CDR3 has 15 residues. This chain's CDR3 is CASSQPGLGSYEQYF. The CDR3 DNA reads TGTGCCAGCAGCCAACCGGGACTAGGTTCTTACGAGCAGTACTTC.

This sequence joins TRBV5-4 and TRBJ2-5, with 7 positions matching TRBD2. CDR3 size: 15 residues. The germline gives CDR1 SGHNT, CDR2 YYREEE (reference sequence). The junction had 8 bases not matched to a gene; V was cut back by 1 base and J by 5 bases. The CDR3 here is CASSLLTRGDETQYF. For the CDR3, the DNA is TGTGCCAGCAGCTTGTTAACCCGGGGGGACGAGACCCAGTACTTC. The whole variable domain, remainder taken from reference TRBV5-4 and TRBJ2-5, is ETGVTQSPTHLIKTRGQQVTLRCSSQSGHNTVSWYQQALGQGPQFIFQYYREEENGRGNFPPRFSGLQFPNYSSELNVNALELDDSALYLCASSLLTRGDETQYFGPGTRLLVL.